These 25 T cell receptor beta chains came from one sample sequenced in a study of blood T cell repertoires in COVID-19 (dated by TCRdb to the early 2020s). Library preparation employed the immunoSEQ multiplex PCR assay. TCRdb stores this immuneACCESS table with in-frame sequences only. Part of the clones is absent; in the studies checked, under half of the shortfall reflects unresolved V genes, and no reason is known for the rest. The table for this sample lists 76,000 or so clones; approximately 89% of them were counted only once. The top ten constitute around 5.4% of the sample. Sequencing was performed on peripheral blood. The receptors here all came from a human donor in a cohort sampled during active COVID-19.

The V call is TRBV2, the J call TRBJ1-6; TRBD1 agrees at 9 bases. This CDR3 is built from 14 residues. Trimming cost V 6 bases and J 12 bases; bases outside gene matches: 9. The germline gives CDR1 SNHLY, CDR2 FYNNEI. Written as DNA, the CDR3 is TGTGCCAGCAGCGATTCGGGACAGGGACTACCCCTCCACTTT. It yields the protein CASSDSGQGLPLHF.

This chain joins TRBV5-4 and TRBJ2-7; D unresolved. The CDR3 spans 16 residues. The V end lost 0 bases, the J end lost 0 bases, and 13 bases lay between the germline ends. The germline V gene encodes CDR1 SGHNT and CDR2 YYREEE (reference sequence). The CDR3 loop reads CASSLGVDWSSYEQYF. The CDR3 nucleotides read TGTGCCAGCAGCTTGGGGGTCGACTGGAGCTCCTACGAGCAGTACTTC.

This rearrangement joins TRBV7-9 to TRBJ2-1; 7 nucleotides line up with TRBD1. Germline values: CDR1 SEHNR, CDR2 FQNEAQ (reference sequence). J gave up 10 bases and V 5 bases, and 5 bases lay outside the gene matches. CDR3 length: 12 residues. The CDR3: CASSRQGREQFF. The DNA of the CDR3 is TGTGCCAGCAGCCGACAGGGTAGGGAGCAGTTCTTC.

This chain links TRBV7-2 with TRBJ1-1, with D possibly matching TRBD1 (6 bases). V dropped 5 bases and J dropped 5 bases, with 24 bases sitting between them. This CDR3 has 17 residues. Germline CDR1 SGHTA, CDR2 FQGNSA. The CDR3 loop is CASSERQGMAAYTEAFF. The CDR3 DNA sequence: TGTGCCAGCAGCGAAAGGCAGGGGATGGCCGCTTATACTGAAGCTTTCTTT.

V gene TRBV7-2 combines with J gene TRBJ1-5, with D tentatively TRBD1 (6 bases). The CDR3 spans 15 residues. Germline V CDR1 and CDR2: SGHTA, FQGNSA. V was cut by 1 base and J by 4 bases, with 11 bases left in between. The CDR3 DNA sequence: TGTGCCAGCAGCTTAGTTGGGGGCGCAAATCAGCCCCAGCATTTT. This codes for CASSLVGGANQPQHF.

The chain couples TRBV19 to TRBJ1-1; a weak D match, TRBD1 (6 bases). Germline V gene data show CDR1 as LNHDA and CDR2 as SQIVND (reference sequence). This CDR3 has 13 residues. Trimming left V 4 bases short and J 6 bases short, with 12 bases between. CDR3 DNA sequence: TGTGCCAGTAGTAGTCAGGGGAGATCTGAAGCTTTCTTT. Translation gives CASSSQGRSEAFF.

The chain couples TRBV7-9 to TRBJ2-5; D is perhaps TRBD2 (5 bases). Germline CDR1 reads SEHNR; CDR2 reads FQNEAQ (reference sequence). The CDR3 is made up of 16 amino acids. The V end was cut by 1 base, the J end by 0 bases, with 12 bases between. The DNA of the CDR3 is TGTGCCAGCAGCTTAGGTATCGGACTGTACCAAGAGACCCAGTACTTC. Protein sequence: CASSLGIGLYQETQYF.

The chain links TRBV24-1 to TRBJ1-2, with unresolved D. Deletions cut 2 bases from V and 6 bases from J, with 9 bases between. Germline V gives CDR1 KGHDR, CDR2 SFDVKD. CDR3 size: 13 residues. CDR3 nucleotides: TGTGCCACCAGTGATTCTGTAACTAATGGCTACACCTTC. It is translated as CATSDSVTNGYTF.

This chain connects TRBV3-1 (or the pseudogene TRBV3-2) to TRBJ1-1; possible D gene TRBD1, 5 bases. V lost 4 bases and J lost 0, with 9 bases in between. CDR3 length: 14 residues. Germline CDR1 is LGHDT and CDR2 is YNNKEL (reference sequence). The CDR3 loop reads CASSPGLMNTEAFF. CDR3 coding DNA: TGTGCCAGCAGCCCGGGACTTATGAACACTGAAGCTTTCTTT.

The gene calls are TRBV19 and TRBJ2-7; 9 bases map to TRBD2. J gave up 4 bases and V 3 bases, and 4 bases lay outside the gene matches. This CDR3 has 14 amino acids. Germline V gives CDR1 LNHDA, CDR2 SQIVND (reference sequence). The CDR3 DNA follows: TGTGCCAGTAGTATGCGGGGGGGGCGGTACGAGCAGTACTTC. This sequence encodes CASSMRGGRYEQYF.

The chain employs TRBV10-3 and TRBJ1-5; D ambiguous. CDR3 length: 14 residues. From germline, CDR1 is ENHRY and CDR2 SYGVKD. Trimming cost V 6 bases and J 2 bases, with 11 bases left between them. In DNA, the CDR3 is TGTGCCATCAGGGTCAGCGGCGGCAATCAGCCCCAGCATTTT. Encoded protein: CAIRVSGGNQPQHF.

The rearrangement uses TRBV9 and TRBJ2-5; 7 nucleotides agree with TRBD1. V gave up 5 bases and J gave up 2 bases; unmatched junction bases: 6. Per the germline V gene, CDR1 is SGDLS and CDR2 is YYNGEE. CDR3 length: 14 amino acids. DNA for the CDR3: TGTGCCAGCAGTTTCTCAGGGGGTCAAGAGACCCAGTACTTC. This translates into CASSFSGGQETQYF.

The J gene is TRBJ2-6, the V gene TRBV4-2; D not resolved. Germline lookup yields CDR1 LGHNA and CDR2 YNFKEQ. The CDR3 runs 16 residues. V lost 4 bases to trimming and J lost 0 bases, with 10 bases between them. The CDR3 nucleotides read TGTGCCAGCAGCCTCGGGTACCTCTCTGGGGCCAACGTCCTGACTTTC. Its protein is CASSLGYLSGANVLTF.

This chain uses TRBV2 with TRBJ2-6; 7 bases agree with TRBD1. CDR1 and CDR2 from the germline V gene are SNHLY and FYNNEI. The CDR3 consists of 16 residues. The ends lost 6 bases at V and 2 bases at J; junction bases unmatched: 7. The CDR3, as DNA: TGTGCCAGCAGACCGACAGGGTTAGCTGGGGCCAACGTCCTGACTTTC. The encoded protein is CASRPTGLAGANVLTF.

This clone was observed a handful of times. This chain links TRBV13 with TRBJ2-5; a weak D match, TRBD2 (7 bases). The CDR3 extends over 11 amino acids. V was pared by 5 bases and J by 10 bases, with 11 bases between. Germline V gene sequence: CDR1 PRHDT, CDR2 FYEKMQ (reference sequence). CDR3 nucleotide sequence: TGTGCCAGCAGCCAGAGGGGGGGCCAGTACTTC. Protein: CASSQRGGQYF.

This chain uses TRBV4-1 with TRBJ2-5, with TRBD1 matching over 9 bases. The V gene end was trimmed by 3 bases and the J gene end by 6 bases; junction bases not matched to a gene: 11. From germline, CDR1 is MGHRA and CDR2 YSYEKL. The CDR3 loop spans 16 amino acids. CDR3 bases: TGCGCCAGCAGCCATCCGATGGGGACAGGGCGGCAGACCCAGTACTTC. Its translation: CASSHPMGTGRQTQYF.

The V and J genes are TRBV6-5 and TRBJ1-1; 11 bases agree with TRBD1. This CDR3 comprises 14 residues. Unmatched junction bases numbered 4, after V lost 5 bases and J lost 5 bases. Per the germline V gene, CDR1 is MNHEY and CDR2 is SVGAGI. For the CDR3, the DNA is TGTGCCAGCAGTCTGGACAGGGGGCGGACTGAAGCTTTCTTT. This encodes CASSLDRGRTEAFF.

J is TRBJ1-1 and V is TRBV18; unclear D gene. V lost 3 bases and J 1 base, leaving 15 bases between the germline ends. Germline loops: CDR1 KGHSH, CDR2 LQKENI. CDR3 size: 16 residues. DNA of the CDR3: TGTGCCAGCTCACCTCCCTCGGGGAGGAGGAACACTGAAGCTTTCTTT. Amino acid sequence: CASSPPSGRRNTEAFF.

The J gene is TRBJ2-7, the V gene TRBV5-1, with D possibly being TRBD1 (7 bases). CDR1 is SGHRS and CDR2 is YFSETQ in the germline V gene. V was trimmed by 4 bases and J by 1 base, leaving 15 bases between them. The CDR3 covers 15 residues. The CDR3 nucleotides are TGCGCCAGCAGCGCGGGACAGACCAGGTCCTACGAGCAGTACTTC. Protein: CASSAGQTRSYEQYF. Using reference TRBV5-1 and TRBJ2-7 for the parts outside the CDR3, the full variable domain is KAGVTQTPRYLIKTRGQQVTLSCSPISGHRSVSWYQQTPGQGLQFLFEYFSETQRNKGNFPGRFSGRQFSNSRSEMNVSTLELGDSALYLCASSAGQTRSYEQYFGPGTRLTVT.

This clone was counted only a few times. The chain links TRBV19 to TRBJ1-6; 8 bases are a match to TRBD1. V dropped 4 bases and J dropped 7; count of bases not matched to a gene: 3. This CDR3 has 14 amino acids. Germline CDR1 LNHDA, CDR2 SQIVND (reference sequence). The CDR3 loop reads CASSTRTGNSPLHF. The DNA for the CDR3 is TGTGCCAGTAGTACCCGGACAGGGAATTCACCCCTCCACTTT.

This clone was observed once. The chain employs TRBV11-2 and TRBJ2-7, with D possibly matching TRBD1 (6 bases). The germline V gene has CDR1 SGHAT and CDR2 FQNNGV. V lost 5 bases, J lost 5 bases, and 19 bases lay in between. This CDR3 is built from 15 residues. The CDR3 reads CASSPGVTGPHEQYF. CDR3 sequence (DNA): TGTGCCAGCAGCCCTGGGGTTACAGGGCCCCACGAGCAGTACTTC. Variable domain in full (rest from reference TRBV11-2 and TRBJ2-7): EAGVAQSPRYKIIEKRQSVAFWCNPISGHATLYWYQQILGQGPKLLIQFQNNGVVDDSQLPKDRFSAERLKGVDSTLKIQPAKLEDSAVYLCASSPGVTGPHEQYFGPGTRLTVT.

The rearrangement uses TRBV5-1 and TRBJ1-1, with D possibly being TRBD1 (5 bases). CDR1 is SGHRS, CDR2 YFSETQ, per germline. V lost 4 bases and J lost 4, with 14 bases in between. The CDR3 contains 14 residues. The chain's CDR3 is CASSPDPGGTEAFF. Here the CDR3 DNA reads TGCGCCAGCAGCCCCGATCCGGGGGGCACTGAAGCTTTCTTT.

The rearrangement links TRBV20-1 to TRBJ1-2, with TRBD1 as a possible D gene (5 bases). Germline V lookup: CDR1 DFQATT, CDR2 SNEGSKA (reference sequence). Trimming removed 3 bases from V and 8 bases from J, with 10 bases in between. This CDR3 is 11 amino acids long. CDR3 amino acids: CSARWGEGYTF. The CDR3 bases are TGCAGTGCTAGGTGGGGGGAGGGCTACACCTTC.

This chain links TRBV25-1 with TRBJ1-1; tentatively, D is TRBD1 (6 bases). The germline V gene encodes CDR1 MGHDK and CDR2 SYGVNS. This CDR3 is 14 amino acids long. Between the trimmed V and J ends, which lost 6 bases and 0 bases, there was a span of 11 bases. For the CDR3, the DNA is TGTGCCAGCAGGGACAGCCCCATGAACACTGAAGCTTTCTTT. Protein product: CASRDSPMNTEAFF.

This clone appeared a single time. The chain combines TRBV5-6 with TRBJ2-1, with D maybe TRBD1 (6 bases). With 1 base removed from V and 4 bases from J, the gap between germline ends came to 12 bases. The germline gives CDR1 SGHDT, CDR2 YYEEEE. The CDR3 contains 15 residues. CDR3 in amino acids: CASSLIGQQYNEQFF. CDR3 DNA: TGTGCCAGCAGCTTGATCGGACAGCAATACAATGAGCAGTTCTTC. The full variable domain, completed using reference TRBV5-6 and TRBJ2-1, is DAGVTQSPTHLIKTRGQQVTLRCSPKSGHDTVSWYQQALGQGPQFIFQYYEEEERQRGNFPDRFSGHQFPNYSSELNVNALLLGDSALYLCASSLIGQQYNEQFFGPGTRLTVL.